These 28 T cell receptor beta chains came from one sample sequenced in a study of radiotherapy plus CTLA-4 blockade in lung cancer. Sequencing was performed with immunoSEQ multiplex PCR; in TCRdb, only in-frame clones are kept and a portion is missing. The table includes 95,000 to 150,000 clones, about 87% detected once. The source material was peripheral blood, sampled from a patient treated with radiotherapy plus ipilimumab. These receptor sequences come from a human donor with non-small cell lung cancer that progressed on radiotherapy plus ipilimumab.

The V and J genes are TRBV9 and TRBJ2-2, with D perhaps matching TRBD1 (6 bases). The germline V and J ends were trimmed by 2 bases and 7 bases, with 18 bases remaining between them. CDR3 length equals 16 residues. The V gene's germline CDR1 is SGDLS and CDR2 YYNGEE. For the CDR3, the DNA is TGTGCCAGCAGCGTTAGTCTCCGGGACAACGGCGGGGAGCTGTTTTTT. Translation: CASSVSLRDNGGELFF.

V gene TRBV4-1 combines with J gene TRBJ1-1; 7 nucleotides agree with TRBD1. V was pared by 6 bases and J by 1 base, with 8 bases of the junction left unmatched. Germline V CDR1 and CDR2: MGHRA, YSYEKL. The CDR3 sequence is 15 residues long. The DNA for the CDR3 is TGCGCCAGCAGAAGCCCCGGACAGGCGAACACTGAAGCTTTCTTT. Translated: CASRSPGQANTEAFF.

The chain uses TRBV30 and TRBJ1-4; a possible D gene is TRBD1 (5 bases). From germline, CDR1 is GTSNPN and CDR2 SVGIG (reference sequence). V dropped 4 bases and J dropped 6 bases, with 12 bases sitting between them. The CDR3 totals 13 residues. The CDR3 sequence: CAWMPRGYEKLFF. The CDR3 bases are TGTGCCTGGATGCCACGGGGCTATGAAAAACTGTTTTTT.

The chain joins TRBV11-3 to TRBJ2-1; 7 bases line up with TRBD2. The CDR3 has 16 amino acids. The trim removed 6 bases at V and 5 bases at J, leaving 13 bases unmatched. The germline CDR1 and CDR2 sequences are SGHNT and YENEEA. The DNA for the CDR3 is TGTGCCAGCAGATTGATGGCGGGAGTGGACCACAATGAGCAGTTCTTC. Protein: CASRLMAGVDHNEQFF.

This clone was observed once. This chain joins TRBV7-6 and TRBJ2-3; no firm D call. Trimming stripped 5 bases from V and 6 bases from J, with 9 bases between. The CDR3 runs to 12 residues. Looked up from germline, CDR1 is SGHVS and CDR2 is FNYEAQ. CDR3 in amino acids: CASSRGPDTQYF. In DNA, the CDR3 is TGTGCCAGCAGCCGAGGCCCCGATACGCAGTATTTT.

V is TRBV5-1 and J is TRBJ2-7, with D possibly being TRBD1 or TRBD2 (5 bases each). This CDR3 is 14 amino acids long. Trimming pared 1 base from V and 2 bases from J, leaving 10 bases between. Germline loops: CDR1 SGHRS, CDR2 YFSETQ. The CDR3 region is CASSLMPGPYEQYF. In DNA, the CDR3 is TGCGCCAGCAGCTTGATGCCGGGACCCTACGAGCAGTACTTC. Full variable domain (missing parts from reference TRBV5-1 and TRBJ2-7): KAGVTQTPRYLIKTRGQQVTLSCSPISGHRSVSWYQQTPGQGLQFLFEYFSETQRNKGNFPGRFSGRQFSNSRSEMNVSTLELGDSALYLCASSLMPGPYEQYFGPGTRLTVT.

The V and J genes are TRBV7-2 and TRBJ1-2; D remains ambiguous. Germline CDR1 SGHTA, CDR2 FQGNSA. The CDR3 has 13 residues. Trimming shortened V by 0 bases and J by 6 bases, and 8 bases separated the two germline ends. CDR3 in DNA: TGTGCCAGCAGCTTAGCCGGGGAGGATGGCTACACCTTC. Protein: CASSLAGEDGYTF.

The chain has TRBV30 and TRBJ2-2; TRBD2 matches at 10 bases. The junction had 4 bases not matched to a gene; V was cut back by 5 bases and J by 4 bases. Germline loops: CDR1 GTSNPN, CDR2 SVGIG (reference sequence). The CDR3 is made up of 14 amino acids. CDR3 region: CAWSLAGVTGELFF. CDR3 DNA: TGTGCCTGGTCCCTAGCGGGAGTCACCGGGGAGCTGTTTTTT.

The rearrangement joins TRBV5-6 to TRBJ2-2; possibly TRBD2 for D (6 bases). Germline V gene data show CDR1 as SGHDT and CDR2 as YYEEEE. With 4 bases removed from V and 5 bases from J, the gap between germline ends came to 21 bases. The CDR3 runs to 17 residues. The CDR3 loop reads CASSPNSGDTRTGELFF. Written as DNA, the CDR3 is TGTGCCAGCAGCCCCAATAGCGGAGACACCCGAACCGGGGAGCTGTTTTTT.

V usage is TRBV11-2 and J usage is TRBJ2-1; maybe TRBD2 (5 bases). V was pared by 4 bases and J by 2 bases, with 12 bases between. Germline-derived CDR1 and CDR2 are SGHAT and FQNNGV. This CDR3 has 15 residues. Written as DNA, the CDR3 is TGTGCCAGCAGCTCCTTACACGGGACCTACAATGAGCAGTTCTTC. Translating it yields CASSSLHGTYNEQFF.

The gene calls are TRBV4-1 and TRBJ2-7; no definite D call. The germline gives CDR1 MGHRA, CDR2 YSYEKL. Trimming removed 1 base at V and 0 bases at J, with 13 bases between. This CDR3 comprises 16 residues. The CDR3 nucleotides are TGCGCCAGCAGCCAAGCCGACACGTGGCTCTCCTACGAGCAGTACTTC. This encodes CASSQADTWLSYEQYF.

This clone was seen just once. The V and J genes are TRBV7-6 and TRBJ2-1; 8 bases match TRBD2. Germline-derived CDR1 and CDR2 are SGHVS and FNYEAQ. This CDR3 has 14 residues. Losses at the gene ends were 5 bases for V and 5 bases for J; bases not matched to a gene: 5. The CDR3 DNA follows: TGTGCCAGCAGCGTAGGACTAGCCCACAATGAGCAGTTCTTC. Protein: CASSVGLAHNEQFF.

This chain connects TRBV7-9 to TRBJ2-4; no definite D call. Germline loops: CDR1 SEHNR, CDR2 FQNEAQ (reference sequence). V lost 5 bases and J 11 bases, leaving 13 bases between the germline ends. The CDR3 is made up of 12 amino acids. Here the CDR3 DNA reads TGTGCCAGCAGCCCATTGCTGGCCTTTCAGTACTTC. As protein: CASSPLLAFQYF.

The V call is TRBV11-2, the J call TRBJ1-2, with no clear D. CDR3 length: 13 residues. Germline CDR1 and CDR2: SGHAT and FQNNGV. Trimming left V 2 bases short and J 5 bases short, with 9 bases between. The CDR3 DNA follows: TGTGCCAGCAGCTTACGGCTAAAGTATGGCTACACCTTC. Amino acid sequence: CASSLRLKYGYTF.

The chain combines TRBV2 with TRBJ2-5; 7 nucleotides align to TRBD1. Unmatched junction bases numbered 11, after V lost 5 bases and J lost 5 bases. The CDR3 consists of 15 residues. The germline V gene encodes CDR1 SNHLY and CDR2 FYNNEI. CDR3 sequence (DNA): TGTGCCAGCAGTACCGGGACAGTAACTAAGGAGACCCAGTACTTC. Translating gives CASSTGTVTKETQYF.

The gene calls are TRBV7-2 and TRBJ2-7, with D unclear. This CDR3 is 15 amino acids long. Germline V lookup: CDR1 SGHTA, CDR2 FQGNSA. V was pared by 2 bases and J by 8 bases, with 19 bases between. CDR3 coding DNA: TGTGCCAGCAGCTTATCAGATCAACTACCTACGAAGCAGTACTTC. Its translation: CASSLSDQLPTKQYF. Filled out from reference TRBV7-2 and TRBJ2-7, the complete variable domain reads GAGVSQSPSNKVTEKGKDVELRCDPISGHTALYWYRQSLGQGLEFLIYFQGNSAPDKSGLPSDRFSAERTGGSVSTLTIQRTQQEDSAVYLCASSLSDQLPTKQYFGPGTRLTVT.

The chain joins TRBV15 to TRBJ1-5, with a weak D call TRBD1 (6 bases). The V and J ends lost 4 bases and 4 bases respectively, with 11 bases between them. The CDR3 consists of 14 residues. Germline V gene sequence: CDR1 LNHNV, CDR2 YYDKDF (reference sequence). The CDR3 sequence is CATSTRTVNQPQHF. The CDR3 region has the DNA TGTGCCACCAGCACAAGGACAGTTAATCAGCCCCAGCATTTT.

The rearrangement uses TRBV6-6 and TRBJ1-2; the D gene is possibly TRBD1 (6 bases). The V end was cut by 6 bases, the J end by 2 bases, with 13 bases between. Germline CDR1 and CDR2: MNHNY and SVGAGI (reference sequence). CDR3 length: 14 residues. Here the CDR3 DNA reads TGTGCCAGCAGCCGGACAGTTCCGAACTATGGCTACACCTTC. This gives the protein CASSRTVPNYGYTF.

This chain joins TRBV25-1 and TRBJ1-5, with TRBD1 as a possible D gene (5 bases). This CDR3 has 14 amino acids. Per germline, CDR1 MGHDK and CDR2 SYGVNS. Trimming removed 4 bases from V and 3 bases from J, with 10 bases in between. The CDR3 sequence is CASSGSRDNQPQHF. DNA for the CDR3: TGTGCCAGCAGTGGGTCCAGGGACAATCAGCCCCAGCATTTT.

The CDR3 protein is CASSPRDSLDYGYTF. The CDR3 DNA follows: TGCGCCAGCAGCCCCCGGGACAGCCTTGACTATGGCTACACCTTC. The chain is built from TRBV5-1 and TRBJ1-2; 7 nucleotides agree with TRBD1. From germline, CDR1 is SGHRS and CDR2 YFSETQ. V lost 4 bases to trimming and J lost 3 bases; unmatched junction nucleotides: 9. The CDR3 extends over 15 amino acids.

J is TRBJ1-2 and V is TRBV25-1, with unresolved D. This CDR3 has 13 amino acids. V lost 7 bases to trimming and J lost 0 bases, with 9 bases between them. Germline-derived CDR1 and CDR2 are MGHDK and SYGVNS. The CDR3 DNA reads as TGTGCCAGCACAGGCCGAGCTAACTATGGCTACACCTTC. The encoded protein is CASTGRANYGYTF.

The chain joins TRBV5-8 to TRBJ2-3; 10 bases are shared with TRBD2. V dropped 5 bases and J dropped 5; count of bases not matched to a gene: 8. CDR3 size: 15 residues. Per germline, CDR1 SGHTS and CDR2 YDEGEE. The CDR3 DNA sequence: TGTGCCAGCAGTAAAAGCGGGAGGGCGCAAGATACGCAGTATTTT. Protein: CASSKSGRAQDTQYF.

The CDR3 coding sequence is TGTGCCAGCAGCTTCCGGGGGACGAACACTGAAGCTTTCTTT. It codes for CASSFRGTNTEAFF. This rearrangement joins TRBV5-4 to TRBJ1-1; tentatively, D is TRBD1 (5 bases). V lost 2 bases, J lost 1 base, and 9 bases lay in between. The CDR3 loop spans 14 amino acids. Germline V gene sequence: CDR1 SGHNT, CDR2 YYREEE (reference sequence).

The rearrangement joins TRBV9 to TRBJ2-5; D uncertain. The CDR3 length is 13 residues. The V end was cut by 0 bases, the J end by 7 bases, with 10 bases between. Germline CDR1 SGDLS, CDR2 YYNGEE. The CDR3 loop is CASSVGESATQYF. In DNA, the CDR3 is TGTGCCAGCAGCGTAGGAGAATCGGCGACCCAGTACTTC. Full variable domain (remainder filled in from reference TRBV9 and TRBJ2-5): DSGVTQTPKHLITATGQRVTLRCSPRSGDLSVYWYQQSLDQGLQFLIQYYNGEERAKGNILERFSAQQFPDLHSELNLSSLELGDSALYFCASSVGESATQYFGPGTRLLVL.

This chain uses TRBV5-1 with TRBJ2-7; tentative D call: TRBD2 (5 bases). The CDR3 extends over 13 amino acids. V lost 3 bases and J 3 bases, leaving 10 bases between the germline ends. Germline loops: CDR1 SGHRS, CDR2 YFSETQ. The CDR3 DNA sequence: TGCGCCAGCAGCTGGTCTAGCAGCTACGAGCAGTACTTC. Translation gives CASSWSSSYEQYF. Full variable domain (outside the CDR3, taken from reference TRBV5-1 and TRBJ2-7): KAGVTQTPRYLIKTRGQQVTLSCSPISGHRSVSWYQQTPGQGLQFLFEYFSETQRNKGNFPGRFSGRQFSNSRSEMNVSTLELGDSALYLCASSWSSSYEQYFGPGTRLTVT.

This chain links TRBV6-1 with TRBJ2-3, with D perhaps matching TRBD1 (6 bases). The V end lost 4 bases, the J end lost 5 bases, and 19 bases lay between the germline ends. The CDR3 runs to 16 residues. Germline V CDR1 and CDR2: MNHNS, SASEGT. As DNA, the CDR3 is TGTGCCAGCAGTGCCCTCAGGGGCGGAGTGGGAGATACGCAGTATTTT. Translating gives CASSALRGGVGDTQYF.

Concerning this clone itself: A read error may account for a junction end that differs from germline. This rearrangement joins TRBV10-3 to TRBJ2-3; 7 positions match TRBD1. The CDR3 is made up of 13 amino acids. CDR1 is ENHRY and CDR2 is SYGVKD in the germline V gene. The CDR3 loop is CAISHTSGQLLGF. CDR3 bases: TGTGCCATCAGTCACACGTCGGGACAGTTACTAGGTTTT.

This chain uses TRBV5-1 with TRBJ1-1; 8 bases fit TRBD1. V shed 1 base, J shed 10 bases, and the junction held 6 bases outside the gene matches. CDR3 length: 13 residues. Per germline, CDR1 SGHRS and CDR2 YFSETQ. CDR3 DNA sequence: TGCGCCAGCAGCTTGTCCGACAGGGGTGCAGCTTTCTTT. The encoded protein is CASSLSDRGAAFF. The full variable domain, its missing parts supplied by reference TRBV5-1 and TRBJ1-1, is KAGVTQTPRYLIKTRGQQVTLSCSPISGHRSVSWYQQTPGQGLQFLFEYFSETQRNKGNFPGRFSGRQFSNSRSEMNVSTLELGDSALYLCASSLSDRGAAFFGQGTRLTVV.